This T cell receptor (beta chain) was retrieved from a study of T cells in Graves' hyperthyroidism and ophthalmopathy. Deletions cut 4 bases from V and 9 bases from J, with 16 bases between. The germline CDR1 and CDR2 sequences are LNHNV and YYDKDF (reference sequence). This CDR3 region has 15 residues. There are many counts of this clonotype. The TCR beta CDR3 regions underwent amplification using RNA transcripts as the source. With the HTBI primer set, the TCR CDR3 went through a first round of RT-PCR. A single record per CDR3 protein comes from TCRdb applying MiXCR to the multiplex PCR reads. The table records about 360,000 distinct CDR3 sequences, about 13% of them present only once.

The sequence was collected from a woman under 30 with Graves' hyperthyroidism. The chain joins TRBV15 to TRBJ1-6; D perhaps matches TRBD1 (5 bases). The sample was blood. The CDR3 DNA follows: TGTGCCACCAGCATGCCGGGCTACGGGGGTTCACCCCTCCACTTT. It is translated as CATSMPGYGGSPLHF.